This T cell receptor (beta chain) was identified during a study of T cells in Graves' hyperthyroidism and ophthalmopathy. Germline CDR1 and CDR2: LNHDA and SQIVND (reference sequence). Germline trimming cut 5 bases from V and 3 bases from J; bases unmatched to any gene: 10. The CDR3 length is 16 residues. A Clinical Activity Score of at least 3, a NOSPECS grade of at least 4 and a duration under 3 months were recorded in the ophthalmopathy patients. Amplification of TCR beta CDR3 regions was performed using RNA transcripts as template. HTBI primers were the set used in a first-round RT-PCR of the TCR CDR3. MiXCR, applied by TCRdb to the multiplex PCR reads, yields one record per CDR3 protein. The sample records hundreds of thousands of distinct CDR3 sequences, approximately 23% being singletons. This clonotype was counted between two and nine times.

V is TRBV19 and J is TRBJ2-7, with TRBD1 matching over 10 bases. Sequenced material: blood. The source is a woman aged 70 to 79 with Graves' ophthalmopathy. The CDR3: CASSPGQGMTYYEQYF. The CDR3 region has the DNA TGTGCCAGTAGTCCGGGACAGGGGATGACCTACTACGAGCAGTACTTC. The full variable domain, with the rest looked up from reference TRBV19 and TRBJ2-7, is DGGITQSPKYLFRKEGQNVTLSCEQNLNHDAMYWYRQDPGQGLRLIYYSQIVNDFQKGDIAEGYSVSREKKESFPLTVTSAQKNPTAFYLCASSPGQGMTYYEQYFGPGTRLTVT.